Shown below are 16 T cell receptor beta chains from a single sample sequenced in a study of T-cell memory formation after mild COVID-19. Via MiXCR, TCRdb re-called the 5' RACE reads, giving one row per CDR3 protein. The repertoire holds a few hundred thousand distinct CDR3 sequences, just under 20% seen once, with roughly 20% in the top ten. The sample was PBMCs or a T cell subset sorted from them (not recorded which). The origin of the receptors is a man younger than 30 who had mild COVID-19 (a few samples of this study predate the infection). Cell type and time point are not known.

The chain carries TRBV24-1 and TRBJ1-6; the match to TRBD1 covers 9 bases. There are 14 residues in the CDR3. Germline V gene data show CDR1 as KGHDR and CDR2 as SFDVKD. The V and J ends lost 8 bases and 9 bases, in that order; junction bases with no gene match: 7. DNA of the CDR3: TGTGCCACCACCGGGACAGGGCTAAGTTCACCCCTCCACTTT. This gives the protein CATTGTGLSSPLHF.

This clonotype came up a few times. The chain carries TRBV7-9 and TRBJ2-5, with TRBD1 matching over 9 bases. This CDR3 is 15 amino acids long. The germline V gene encodes CDR1 SEHNR and CDR2 FQNEAQ (reference sequence). Losses at the gene ends were 5 bases for V and 5 bases for J; bases not matched to a gene: 9. The CDR3 sequence is CASSPQGAPRETQYF. In DNA, the CDR3 is TGTGCCAGCAGCCCACAGGGGGCCCCAAGGGAGACCCAGTACTTC.

The chain combines TRBV5-1 with TRBJ1-5; weak D call: TRBD1 (5 bases). The V end lost 4 bases, the J end lost 7 bases, and 15 bases lay between the germline ends. This CDR3 region has 14 residues. Germline V lookup: CDR1 SGHRS, CDR2 YFSETQ. The CDR3 coding sequence is TGCGCCAGCAGCCTGGACATTTCAAACCAGCCCCAGCATTTT. Protein product: CASSLDISNQPQHF.

The chain joins TRBV27 to TRBJ1-1; 7 bases map to TRBD1. The trim removed 8 bases at V and 1 base at J, leaving 10 bases unmatched. Germline V lookup: CDR1 MNHEY, CDR2 SMNVEV (reference sequence). CDR3 length: 15 residues. CDR3: CASGYPRTGNTEAFF. For the CDR3, the DNA is TGTGCCAGCGGATATCCTCGGACAGGGAACACTGAAGCTTTCTTT.

This chain uses TRBV12-3 or TRBV12-4 with TRBJ1-2; D possibly corresponds to TRBD1 (6 bases). The V end lost 9 bases, the J end lost 8 bases, and 25 bases lay between the germline ends. The CDR3 length is 15 residues. CDR3 loop: CASRPGGPLGGGYTF. The CDR3, as DNA: TGTGCCAGTAGGCCCGGGGGGCCCCTTGGGGGAGGCTACACCTTC.

There are a few counts of this clonotype. This rearrangement joins TRBV7-9 to TRBJ2-2; D ambiguous. V was pared by 2 bases and J by 7 bases, with 5 bases between. Germline V CDR1 and CDR2: SEHNR, FQNEAQ (reference sequence). The CDR3 is made up of 12 amino acids. The CDR3 protein is CASSLFHGELFF. The CDR3, as DNA: TGTGCCAGCAGCTTATTTCACGGGGAGCTGTTTTTT.

The chain joins TRBV4-1 to TRBJ2-7; 9 nucleotides align to TRBD2. From germline, CDR1 is MGHRA and CDR2 YSYEKL. The J segment lost 2 bases and the V segment lost 0 bases, leaving 11 bases of the junction unmatched. The CDR3 extends over 18 amino acids. The CDR3 nucleotides are TGCGCCAGCAGCCAAGAGCCCGGCAGCGGGGGGTTTGCCTACGAGCAGTACTTC. Amino acid sequence: CASSQEPGSGGFAYEQYF.

The chain combines TRBV12-3 or TRBV12-4 with TRBJ2-1; D gene unclear. CDR3 length: 16 residues. The V gene lost 3 bases and the J gene lost 6 bases, with 18 bases spanning the gap. The DNA for the CDR3 is TGTGCCAGCAGTTTCCCGCTCCTCGTGATGGGCAATGAGCAGTTCTTC. Amino acid sequence: CASSFPLLVMGNEQFF.

This clonotype was seen a handful of times. The gene calls are TRBV11-3 and TRBJ2-2; no firm D call. Germline lookup yields CDR1 SGHNT and CDR2 YENEEA. The CDR3 is made up of 13 amino acids. Between the trimmed V and J ends, which lost 5 bases and 4 bases, there was a span of 8 bases. CDR3 sequence (DNA): TGTGCCAGCAGCCGGGTCGGCACCGGGGAGCTGTTTTTT. Amino acid sequence: CASSRVGTGELFF.

This clonotype was seen only a few times. The V gene is TRBV6-5, the J gene TRBJ2-3; TRBD2 agrees at 7 bases. The CDR3 sequence is 17 residues long. Germline CDR1 reads MNHEY; CDR2 reads SVGAGI. Germline trimming cut 2 bases from V and 3 bases from J; bases unmatched to any gene: 11. CDR3 loop: CASSYAGPSGETDTQYF. CDR3 DNA sequence: TGTGCCAGCAGTTACGCCGGGCCTAGCGGTGAGACAGATACGCAGTATTTT.

In this sample, this clonotype turned up a few times. This sequence joins TRBV7-8 and TRBJ1-5, with 12 bases identical to TRBD1. Per the germline V gene, CDR1 is SGHVS and CDR2 is FQNEAQ. This CDR3 is 17 amino acids long. The ends lost 5 bases at V and 2 bases at J; junction bases unmatched: 7. Here the CDR3 DNA reads TGTGCCAGCAGCGCGGGACAGGGGGCAGTTGGCAATCAGCCCCAGCATTTT. This sequence encodes CASSAGQGAVGNQPQHF.

The sample holds a few counts of this clonotype. The chain has TRBV7-3 and TRBJ1-2, with D possibly TRBD1 on 6 matching bases. CDR1 is SGHTA and CDR2 is FQGTGA in the germline V gene. The ends were cut back, 4 bases at V and 6 bases at J, with 12 bases in the middle. The CDR3 runs 13 residues. The CDR3 spells CASSSIGGDGYTF. The DNA for the CDR3 is TGTGCCAGCAGCTCCATCGGGGGCGATGGCTACACCTTC.

The chain uses TRBV4-2 and TRBJ2-3; no clear D gene. Germline V gene data show CDR1 as LGHNA and CDR2 as YNFKEQ. This CDR3 comprises 15 residues. Trimming took off 1 base at V and 2 bases at J, with 10 bases between the two ends. The DNA for the CDR3 is TGTGCCAGCAGCCAAGGACTCCAAAACACAGATACGCAGTATTTT. It encodes CASSQGLQNTDTQYF.

The chain links TRBV4-1 to TRBJ2-7; D not resolved. The V gene lost 2 bases and the J gene lost 0 bases, with 14 bases spanning the gap. Germline CDR1 MGHRA, CDR2 YSYEKL. This CDR3 contains 16 residues. The CDR3 coding sequence is TGCGCCAGCAGCCAAAAAGCCGCAATGACCTCCTACGAGCAGTACTTC. This sequence encodes CASSQKAAMTSYEQYF.

This clonotype was counted only a few times. This rearrangement joins TRBV24-1 to TRBJ2-1, with D tentatively TRBD2 (5 bases). CDR1 is KGHDR and CDR2 is SFDVKD in the germline V gene. The CDR3 runs to 14 residues. The germline V and J ends were trimmed by 4 bases and 7 bases, with 13 bases remaining between them. This CDR3 is CATSDSAAGNEQFF. The CDR3 DNA is TGTGCCACCAGTGACTCAGCGGCGGGTAATGAGCAGTTCTTC.

This clonotype was seen a handful of times. The V gene is TRBV18, the J gene TRBJ1-4, with D unresolved. There are 14 residues in the CDR3. Germline V CDR1 and CDR2: KGHSH, LQKENI. V was trimmed by 6 bases and J by 8 bases, leaving 16 bases between them. CDR3 DNA: TGTGCCAGCTCGCCCCGGGTATCCGAGGAAAAACTGTTTTTT. This codes for CASSPRVSEEKLFF.